Listed below are T cell receptor beta chains from one sample, sequenced in a study of CD4+ T cells in melanoma. Sequenced by immunoSEQ multiplex PCR; TCRdb stores in-frame clones only, minus some. The sample includes about 15,000 clones, around 80% of them seen just once. Specimen: cells from a culture (not recorded whether cultured in vitro). These TCRs come from a human donor with melanoma. Each CDR3 is given with its conserved first and last residue. Each record gives: V gene, D gene, clone size, J gene, CDR3 protein, CDR3 DNA. D genes are given only for firm matches. A clone size is listed for some rows: how often the clone was seen (once, few, many), or a class if it is expanded.

>TRBV5-8|.|.|TRBJ2-5
CASSLLQIGYEETQYF
TGTGCCAGCAGCTTGCTGCAGATTGGTTACGAAGAGACCCAGTACTTC
>TRBV5-4|.|.|TRBJ2-7
CASSPQGGEQYF
TGTGCCAGCAGCCCCCAAGGGGGGGAGCAGTACTTC
>TRBV5-4|TRBD1|few|TRBJ1-2
CASGDRGLRYGYTF
TGTGCCAGCGGAGACAGGGGGCTTCGGTATGGCTACACCTTC
>TRBV5-4|.|.|TRBJ2-2
CASSLRLVGNTGELFF
TGTGCCAGCAGCTTGAGGCTGGTTGGTAACACCGGGGAGCTGTTTTTT
>TRBV30|.|.|TRBJ1-2
CAWRSPRYGYTF
TGTGCCTGGAGATCTCCTCGCTATGGCTACACCTTC
>TRBV6-5|.|.|TRBJ1-6
CASSREPNSPLHF
TGTGCCAGCAGTAGGGAACCCAATTCACCCCTCCACTTT
>TRBV5-1|.|.|TRBJ2-3
CASSEGDTQYF
TGCGCCAGCAGCGAGGGGGATACGCAGTATTTT
>TRBV10-3|.|.|TRBJ1-6
CAISESLGDSPLHF
TGTGCCATCAGTGAGTCGTTGGGGGATTCACCCCTCCACTTT
>TRBV10-2|TRBD2|.|TRBJ2-1
CASRELAGGPYNEQFF
TGCGCCAGCAGGGAACTAGCGGGGGGGCCATACAATGAGCAGTTCTTC
>TRBV11-2|TRBD1|.|TRBJ2-5
CASSQDRGQETQYF
TGTGCCAGCAGCCAGGACAGGGGGCAAGAGACCCAGTACTTC
>TRBV6-6|.|.|TRBJ2-7
CASSYGGFSYEQYF
TGTGCCAGCAGTTACGGGGGGTTCTCCTACGAGCAGTACTTC
>TRBV9|.|once|TRBJ2-5
CASSGSGWGQETQYF
TGTGCCAGCAGTGGTAGTGGGTGGGGCCAAGAGACCCAGTACTTC
>TRBV30|TRBD1|.|TRBJ2-7
CAWKGTGLSEQYF
TGTGCCTGGAAGGGGACAGGGTTATCCGAGCAGTACTTC
>TRBV5-8|.|.|TRBJ2-1
CASSRQVSRYNEQFF
TGTGCCAGCAGCCGCCAGGTTTCCCGATACAATGAGCAGTTCTTC
>TRBV21-1|.|.|TRBJ1-1
CASSRKGTEAFF
TGTGCCAGCAGCAGGAAGGGTACTGAAGCTTTCTTT
>TRBV4-1|TRBD1|.|TRBJ1-6
CASSQDRTGYSPLHF
TGCGCCAGCAGCCAAGACCGGACAGGGTATTCACCCCTCCACTTT
>TRBV7-2|.|once|TRBJ2-3
CASKLITVGDTQYF
TGTGCCAGCAAGTTAATCACCGTCGGGGATACGCAGTATTTT
>TRBV5-1|.|.|TRBJ1-2
CASSLASISYGYTF
TGCGCCAGCAGCTTGGCCTCGATCTCATATGGCTACACCTTC
>TRBV30|TRBD1|.|TRBJ1-2
CAWRDRAASLYGYTF
TGTGCCTGGAGGGACAGGGCGGCCTCCCTCTATGGCTACACCTTC
>TRBV25-1|.|.|TRBJ1-5
CASSDQTLGPQHF
TGTGCCAGCAGTGATCAGACCCTAGGACCCCAGCATTTT
>TRBV5-4|.|.|TRBJ1-2
CASSLGGGTPNYGYTF
TGTGCCAGCAGCTTGGGCGGCGGGACACCTAATTATGGCTACACCTTC
>TRBV23-1|.|.|TRBJ2-7
CASSHSEIRDNGQWNYEQYF
TGCGCCAGCAGTCACTCTGAGATCCGGGACAATGGCCAGTGGAACTACGAGCAGTACTTC
>TRBV2|.|.|TRBJ2-2
CASRRATHTGELFF
TGTGCCAGCAGGCGCGCCACTCACACCGGGGAGCTGTTTTTT
>TRBV5-1|.|.|TRBJ2-1
CASSLGGSRNEQFF
TGCGCCAGCAGCTTGGGGGGTAGTCGGAATGAGCAGTTCTTC
>TRBV4-2|.|.|TRBJ1-2
CASSQDTIKGQSLGGYGYTF
TGTGCCAGCAGCCAAGATACAATTAAAGGACAGTCCCTTGGAGGATATGGCTACACCTTC
>TRBV2|.|.|TRBJ2-7
CASAGALVYEQYF
TGTGCCAGCGCTGGCGCATTGGTCTACGAGCAGTACTTC
>TRBV5-1|TRBD2|.|TRBJ2-3
CASSSGLAGGLTDTQYF
TGCGCCAGCAGCTCGGGACTAGCGGGGGGGCTGACAGATACGCAGTATTTT
>TRBV4-1|.|.|TRBJ2-4
CASSPVGTEKNIQYF
TGCGCCAGCAGCCCAGTTGGCACAGAAAAAAACATTCAGTACTTC
>TRBV4-1|TRBD2|.|TRBJ2-5
CASSQDRPSGGTGETQYF
TGCGCCAGCAGCCAAGATAGGCCTAGCGGGGGGACTGGGGAGACCCAGTACTTC
>TRBV5-1|.|.|TRBJ2-5
CASSLGGSPETQYF
TGCGCCAGCAGCTTGGGGGGGAGCCCGGAGACCCAGTACTTC
>TRBV18|.|few|TRBJ1-1
CASSPPTRVLGTEAFF
TGTGCCAGCTCACCACCAACGAGGGTACTGGGCACTGAAGCTTTCTTT
>TRBV7-3|.|.|TRBJ2-2
CASSWGRGAGTGELFF
TGTGCCAGCAGCTGGGGACGGGGGGCAGGGACCGGGGAGCTGTTTTTT
>TRBV11-2|TRBD2|.|TRBJ2-7
CASSLVGGGYEQYF
TGTGCCAGCAGCTTAGTCGGGGGGGGCTACGAGCAGTACTTC
>TRBV6-4|.|.|TRBJ2-3
CASSNPPGTQYF
TGTGCCAGCAGTAACCCCCCTGGTACGCAGTATTTT
>TRBV19|.|.|TRBJ1-4
CASSRPGTPAGEKLFF
TGTGCCAGTAGTCGGCCGGGGACACCAGCTGGAGAAAAACTGTTTTTT
>TRBV18|TRBD1|.|TRBJ1-6
CASSRTGVYNSPLHF
TGTGCCAGCTCTCGCACAGGGGTCTATAATTCACCCCTCCACTTT
>TRBV5-1|TRBD2|.|TRBJ2-1
CASSLAGVAVKQFF
TGCGCCAGCAGCTTAGCGGGGGTAGCCGTAAAGCAGTTCTTC
>TRBV7-3|TRBD1|few|TRBJ1-2
CASSLTGHGYTF
TGTGCCAGCAGCCTGACAGGGCATGGCTACACCTTC
>TRBV7-8|.|few|TRBJ2-1
CASSPNFARPYEQFF
TGTGCCAGCAGCCCCAATTTTGCCCGTCCCTATGAGCAGTTCTTC
>TRBV5-1|TRBD2|.|TRBJ2-3
CASSSTSGGGTDTQYF
TGCGCCAGCAGCTCGACTAGCGGGGGAGGCACAGATACGCAGTATTTT
>TRBV7-6|.|.|TRBJ2-3
CASSQVGGGVADTQYF
TGTGCCAGCAGCCAGGTGGGCGGCGGGGTAGCAGATACGCAGTATTTT
>TRBV10-2|.|.|TRBJ1-1
CASSAPPLGTTEAFF
TGCGCCAGCAGTGCCCCCCCGTTGGGAACCACTGAAGCTTTCTTT
>TRBV6-5|.|.|TRBJ2-3
CATGTVTQYF
TGTGCCACCGGGACCGTTACGCAGTATTTT
>TRBV2|.|once|TRBJ1-6
CASSEKATNSPLHF
TGTGCCAGCAGTGAAAAAGCTACTAATTCACCCCTCCACTTT
>TRBV4-1|.|once|TRBJ2-5
CASSHPAREKTQYF
TGCGCCAGCAGCCACCCCGCGAGGGAGAAGACCCAGTACTTC
>TRBV12-1|.|.|TRBJ1-2
CASSLQVPNYGYTF
TGTGCCAGCAGCCTCCAGGTGCCTAACTATGGCTACACCTTC